The next 23 T cell receptor beta chains were all read from a single sample in a study of cytomegalovirus exposure and HLA in healthy donors. The PCR made use of 60 Vbeta and 13 Jbeta primers. Clones were sequenced by immunoSEQ multiplex PCR, and TCRdb holds only the in-frame ones, with some missing. The sample lists under 250,000 clones, 80% to 90% occurring once. The sequencing input was PBMCs. The receptors stem from a girl aged 2-10 years in good health and CMV-seronegative.

The V and J genes are TRBV7-8 and TRBJ2-3; 13 bases fit TRBD2. After removal of 3 bases from V and 0 bases from J, the junction contained 0 bases not matched to a gene. The CDR3 runs 16 residues. Per the germline V gene, CDR1 is SGHVS and CDR2 is FQNEAQ. DNA for the CDR3: TGTGCCAGCAGCTTGGGACTAGCGGGGAGCACAGATACGCAGTATTTT. The encoded protein is CASSLGLAGSTDTQYF.

This clone was counted a single time. This chain joins TRBV5-8 and TRBJ2-3; D may be TRBD1 (5 bases). Germline CDR1 and CDR2: SGHTS and YDEGEE. CDR3 length: 11 residues. The germline V and J ends were trimmed by 2 bases and 8 bases, with 6 bases remaining between them. The CDR3 nucleotides read TGTGCCAGCAGCTTTGACAGTACGCAGTATTTT. Its protein is CASSFDSTQYF.

The rearrangement joins TRBV28 to TRBJ1-5, with unresolved D. Trimming left V 8 bases short and J 1 base short, with 15 bases between. CDR1 and CDR2 from the germline V gene are MDHEN and SYDVKM. The CDR3 extends over 15 amino acids. The CDR3 sequence: CASGLFAGSNQPQHF. The CDR3 DNA is TGTGCCAGCGGTCTGTTTGCGGGCAGCAATCAGCCCCAGCATTTT.

The rearrangement links TRBV28 to TRBJ1-1; D perhaps matches TRBD1 (5 bases). There are 16 residues in the CDR3. CDR1 and CDR2 (germline): MDHEN, SYDVKM. Trimming cost V 4 bases and J 0 bases, with 15 bases left between them. CDR3 in amino acids: CASSSPRGGLNTEAFF. The CDR3, as DNA: TGTGCCAGCAGTTCCCCGCGGGGGGGTTTGAACACTGAAGCTTTCTTT.

The V and J genes are TRBV30 and TRBJ2-5; D call uncertain. Trimming took 4 bases from V and 4 from J, leaving 4 bases between them. This CDR3 has 10 amino acids. Looked up from germline, CDR1 is GTSNPN and CDR2 is SVGIG (reference sequence). The CDR3 nucleotides are TGTGCCTGGATGAGAGAGACCCAGTACTTC. This translates into CAWMRETQYF.

This chain uses TRBV19 with TRBJ2-3; 7 nucleotides agree with TRBD1. V lost 6 bases, J lost 1 base, and 7 bases stayed unmatched. Germline assignment: CDR1 LNHDA and CDR2 SQIVND (reference sequence). This CDR3 spans 15 amino acids. This CDR3 reads CASRDRTGGTDTQYF. Here the CDR3 DNA reads TGTGCCAGTAGAGATCGCACAGGGGGCACAGATACGCAGTATTTT.

The rearrangement joins TRBV10-3 to TRBJ1-2, with TRBD1 as a possible D gene (5 bases). This CDR3 has 13 residues. Germline V gives CDR1 ENHRY, CDR2 SYGVKD. Trimming left V 8 bases short and J 3 bases short, with 13 bases between. CDR3 coding DNA: TGTGCCATCGGGCTCGACAGAGACTATGGCTACACCTTC. It specifies CAIGLDRDYGYTF.

V and J are TRBV7-9 and TRBJ1-1; 7 positions agree with TRBD1. This CDR3 contains 15 residues. From germline, CDR1 is SEHNR and CDR2 FQNEAQ (reference sequence). V lost 2 bases, J lost 8 bases, and 11 bases stayed unmatched. The DNA of the CDR3 is TGTGCCAGCAGCTTATCAGGAGACAGGGTTCAAGAAGCTTTCTTT. Protein product: CASSLSGDRVQEAFF.

This clone was seen more than once but under ten times. The chain uses TRBV9 and TRBJ2-3; TRBD1 agrees at 7 bases. This CDR3 has 14 residues. Germline V CDR1 and CDR2: SGDLS, YYNGEE. V was pared by 4 bases and J by 2 bases, with 4 bases of the junction left unmatched. CDR3 in amino acids: CASSLGQPTDTQYF. In DNA form, the CDR3 reads TGTGCCAGCAGCCTGGGACAGCCCACAGATACGCAGTATTTT.

The chain couples TRBV30 to TRBJ2-3; 12 positions agree with TRBD2. Per germline, CDR1 GTSNPN and CDR2 SVGIG (reference sequence). This CDR3 region has 15 residues. With V trimmed by 4 bases and J by 2 bases, 4 bases remained unmatched. CDR3 in DNA: TGTGCCTGGACTAGCGGGAGGGCTCCCACAGATACGCAGTATTTT. The encoded protein is CAWTSGRAPTDTQYF.

The chain uses TRBV6-5 and TRBJ2-1; D uncertain. CDR1 and CDR2 (germline): MNHEY, SVGAGI. The CDR3 is made up of 15 amino acids. The germline V and J ends were trimmed by 5 bases and 0 bases, with 11 bases remaining between them. CDR3 amino acids: CASSPSWSSYNEQFF. Written as DNA, the CDR3 is TGTGCCAGCAGTCCAAGTTGGAGCTCCTACAATGAGCAGTTCTTC.

The chain has TRBV9 and TRBJ1-2, with a possible D match to TRBD1 (5 bases). Germline CDR1 and CDR2: SGDLS and YYNGEE. The CDR3 sequence is 15 residues long. The V end was cut by 4 bases, the J end by 1 base, with 14 bases between. The CDR3 loop reads CASSWGVGINYGYTF. The CDR3 bases are TGTGCCAGCAGCTGGGGGGTGGGGATTAACTATGGCTACACCTTC. The full variable domain, with the rest looked up from reference TRBV9 and TRBJ1-2, is DSGVTQTPKHLITATGQRVTLRCSPRSGDLSVYWYQQSLDQGLQFLIQYYNGEERAKGNILERFSAQQFPDLHSELNLSSLELGDSALYFCASSWGVGINYGYTFGSGTRLTVV.

The J gene is TRBJ1-5, the V gene TRBV7-3; D is possibly TRBD1 (5 bases). Germline V gives CDR1 SGHTA, CDR2 FQGTGA. The V end was cut by 3 bases, the J end by 2 bases, with 14 bases between. CDR3 length: 16 amino acids. The DNA for the CDR3 is TGTGCCAGCAGCTTCCCAGACGACAGAGGCAATCAGCCCCAGCATTTT. It yields the protein CASSFPDDRGNQPQHF.

The genes are TRBV29-1 and TRBJ1-2; no reliable D call. Trimming left V 1 base short and J 13 bases short, with 7 bases between. The CDR3 has 9 residues. Germline CDR1 SQVTM, CDR2 ANQGSEA. The CDR3, as DNA: TGCAGCGTTGAAGCGGGTGGCACCTTC. It specifies CSVEAGGTF.

The J gene is TRBJ2-6, the V gene TRBV19; maybe TRBD1 (6 bases). The V end was cut by 4 bases, the J end by 0 bases, with 16 bases between. The germline CDR1 and CDR2 sequences are LNHDA and SQIVND (reference sequence). CDR3 length: 18 amino acids. The CDR3 protein is CASSKGVPSLSGANVLTF. The CDR3 DNA reads as TGTGCCAGTAGTAAGGGGGTCCCATCCCTCTCTGGGGCCAACGTCCTGACTTTC.

Only a few counts were recorded for this clone. V and J are TRBV6-1 and TRBJ2-7, with 9 bases fitting TRBD2. After removal of 1 base from V and 0 bases from J, the junction contained 1 base not matched to a gene. CDR1 is MNHNS, CDR2 SASEGT, per germline. CDR3 size: 15 residues. The CDR3 protein is CASSEVAGASYEQYF. The CDR3 DNA reads as TGTGCCAGCAGTGAAGTAGCGGGGGCCTCCTACGAGCAGTACTTC.

The count of this clone is one. The V and J genes are TRBV2 and TRBJ2-5; D ambiguous. The CDR3 is made up of 13 amino acids. V was shortened by 8 bases and J by 2 bases, with 12 bases between the two germline ends. Germline V gives CDR1 SNHLY, CDR2 FYNNEI. CDR3 region: CASEEPNQETQYF. The CDR3 nucleotides read TGTGCCAGCGAGGAACCGAATCAAGAGACCCAGTACTTC.

The chain has TRBV6-4 and TRBJ1-3; no definite D call. CDR3 length equals 18 residues. V was pared by 0 bases and J by 0 bases, with 15 bases between. Germline V lookup: CDR1 MRHNA, CDR2 SNTAGT. The CDR3 nucleotides read TGTGCCAGCAGTGACTCGATTCTTCGACAAGACTCTGGAAACACCATATATTTT. This gives the protein CASSDSILRQDSGNTIYF.

The rearrangement joins TRBV30 to TRBJ2-1; possibly TRBD2 for D (5 bases). Germline loops: CDR1 GTSNPN, CDR2 SVGIG (reference sequence). V was cut by 1 base and J by 2 bases, with 6 bases left in between. CDR3 length: 13 amino acids. The CDR3 loop reads CAWSAGTYNEQFF. CDR3 sequence (DNA): TGTGCCTGGAGTGCCGGGACCTACAATGAGCAGTTCTTC.

This clone was observed a handful of times. The chain carries TRBV18 and TRBJ2-1; the match to TRBD1 covers 7 bases. V shed 1 base and J 4 bases; nucleotides not matched to a gene: 4. This CDR3 has 15 amino acids. The germline V gene has CDR1 KGHSH and CDR2 LQKENI. The CDR3 is CASSPQGTAYNEQFF. The DNA for the CDR3 is TGTGCCAGCTCACCACAGGGGACAGCGTACAATGAGCAGTTCTTC.

The chain has TRBV10-3 and TRBJ2-1; the D is unclear. The CDR3 runs to 11 residues. Between the trimmed V and J ends, which lost 4 bases and 8 bases, there was a span of 6 bases. Germline assignment: CDR1 ENHRY and CDR2 SYGVKD. CDR3 in amino acids: CAISGRDEQFF. Here the CDR3 DNA reads TGTGCCATCAGTGGTCGGGATGAGCAGTTCTTC.

This chain links TRBV6-1 with TRBJ2-2; 8 nucleotides line up with TRBD1. CDR1 is MNHNS and CDR2 is SASEGT in the germline V gene. V was pared by 4 bases and J by 6 bases, with 7 bases of the junction left unmatched. This CDR3 comprises 15 residues. The CDR3, as DNA: TGTGCCAGCAGTGGACAGGGGAGTTTGTCCGGGGAGCTGTTTTTT. It specifies CASSGQGSLSGELFF.

This chain uses TRBV29-1 with TRBJ2-3, with D maybe TRBD2 (6 bases). Trimming removed 4 bases from V and 3 bases from J, with 17 bases in between. CDR1 is SQVTM, CDR2 ANQGSEA, per germline. The CDR3 runs 15 residues. CDR3 loop: CSVVRVMRDTDTQYF. DNA of the CDR3: TGCAGCGTTGTCCGAGTTATGCGGGATACAGATACGCAGTATTTT.